This T cell receptor beta chain stems from a study of cytomegalovirus exposure and HLA in healthy donors. On the study more broadly: A subsequent analysis reported that the roughly 120 validation repertoires were produced on the same platform that had also been used for the 600 to 800 first-cohort repertoires.

Profiling relied on immunoSEQ multiplex PCR, and the TCRdb table lists in-frame clones only, not all of them. The repertoire includes 200,000 to 250,000 clones, more than 85% of them detected once, and approximately 12% sits in the top ten. The donors were part of the approximately 120-subject validation cohort, which stood apart from the approximately 630-subject first cohort. Deletions cut 5 bases from V and 8 bases from J, with 11 bases between. The CDR3 is 12 amino acids. CDR1 MDHEN and CDR2 SYDVKM come from the germline V gene. Concerning this clone: Its antigen is not known.

Study outcomes and limitations: TCR sequences were mostly rare, though some public TCRs occurred in many donors. Confirmation in vitro established that three CMV-associated chains were specific for CMV antigens.

The sequencing input was PBMCs. J is TRBJ2-3 and V is TRBV28; D remains unclear. This TCR came from a man between 18 and 29 years old in good health and CMV-seropositive. The CDR3 DNA reads TGTGCCAGCAGTCTCTCTCTGGCTACGCAGTATTTT. Amino acid sequence: CASSLSLATQYF.